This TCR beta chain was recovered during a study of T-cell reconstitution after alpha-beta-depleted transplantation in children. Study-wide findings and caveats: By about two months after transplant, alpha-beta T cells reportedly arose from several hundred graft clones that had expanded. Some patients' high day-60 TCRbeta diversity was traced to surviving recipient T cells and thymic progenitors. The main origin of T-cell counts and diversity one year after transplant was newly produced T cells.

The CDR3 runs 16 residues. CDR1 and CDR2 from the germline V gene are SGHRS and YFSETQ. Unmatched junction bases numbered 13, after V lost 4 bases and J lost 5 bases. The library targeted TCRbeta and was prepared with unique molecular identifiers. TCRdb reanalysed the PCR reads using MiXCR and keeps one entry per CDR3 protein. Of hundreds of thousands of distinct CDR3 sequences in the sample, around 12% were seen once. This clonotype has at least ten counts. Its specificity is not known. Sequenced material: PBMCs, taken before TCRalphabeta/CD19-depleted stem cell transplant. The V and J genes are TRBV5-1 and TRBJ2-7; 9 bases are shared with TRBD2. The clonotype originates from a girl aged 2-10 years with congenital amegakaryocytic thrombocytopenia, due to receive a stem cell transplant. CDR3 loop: CASSRLLSGSDNEQYF. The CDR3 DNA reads TGCGCCAGCAGCCGACTACTTAGCGGGAGTGATAACGAGCAGTACTTC.